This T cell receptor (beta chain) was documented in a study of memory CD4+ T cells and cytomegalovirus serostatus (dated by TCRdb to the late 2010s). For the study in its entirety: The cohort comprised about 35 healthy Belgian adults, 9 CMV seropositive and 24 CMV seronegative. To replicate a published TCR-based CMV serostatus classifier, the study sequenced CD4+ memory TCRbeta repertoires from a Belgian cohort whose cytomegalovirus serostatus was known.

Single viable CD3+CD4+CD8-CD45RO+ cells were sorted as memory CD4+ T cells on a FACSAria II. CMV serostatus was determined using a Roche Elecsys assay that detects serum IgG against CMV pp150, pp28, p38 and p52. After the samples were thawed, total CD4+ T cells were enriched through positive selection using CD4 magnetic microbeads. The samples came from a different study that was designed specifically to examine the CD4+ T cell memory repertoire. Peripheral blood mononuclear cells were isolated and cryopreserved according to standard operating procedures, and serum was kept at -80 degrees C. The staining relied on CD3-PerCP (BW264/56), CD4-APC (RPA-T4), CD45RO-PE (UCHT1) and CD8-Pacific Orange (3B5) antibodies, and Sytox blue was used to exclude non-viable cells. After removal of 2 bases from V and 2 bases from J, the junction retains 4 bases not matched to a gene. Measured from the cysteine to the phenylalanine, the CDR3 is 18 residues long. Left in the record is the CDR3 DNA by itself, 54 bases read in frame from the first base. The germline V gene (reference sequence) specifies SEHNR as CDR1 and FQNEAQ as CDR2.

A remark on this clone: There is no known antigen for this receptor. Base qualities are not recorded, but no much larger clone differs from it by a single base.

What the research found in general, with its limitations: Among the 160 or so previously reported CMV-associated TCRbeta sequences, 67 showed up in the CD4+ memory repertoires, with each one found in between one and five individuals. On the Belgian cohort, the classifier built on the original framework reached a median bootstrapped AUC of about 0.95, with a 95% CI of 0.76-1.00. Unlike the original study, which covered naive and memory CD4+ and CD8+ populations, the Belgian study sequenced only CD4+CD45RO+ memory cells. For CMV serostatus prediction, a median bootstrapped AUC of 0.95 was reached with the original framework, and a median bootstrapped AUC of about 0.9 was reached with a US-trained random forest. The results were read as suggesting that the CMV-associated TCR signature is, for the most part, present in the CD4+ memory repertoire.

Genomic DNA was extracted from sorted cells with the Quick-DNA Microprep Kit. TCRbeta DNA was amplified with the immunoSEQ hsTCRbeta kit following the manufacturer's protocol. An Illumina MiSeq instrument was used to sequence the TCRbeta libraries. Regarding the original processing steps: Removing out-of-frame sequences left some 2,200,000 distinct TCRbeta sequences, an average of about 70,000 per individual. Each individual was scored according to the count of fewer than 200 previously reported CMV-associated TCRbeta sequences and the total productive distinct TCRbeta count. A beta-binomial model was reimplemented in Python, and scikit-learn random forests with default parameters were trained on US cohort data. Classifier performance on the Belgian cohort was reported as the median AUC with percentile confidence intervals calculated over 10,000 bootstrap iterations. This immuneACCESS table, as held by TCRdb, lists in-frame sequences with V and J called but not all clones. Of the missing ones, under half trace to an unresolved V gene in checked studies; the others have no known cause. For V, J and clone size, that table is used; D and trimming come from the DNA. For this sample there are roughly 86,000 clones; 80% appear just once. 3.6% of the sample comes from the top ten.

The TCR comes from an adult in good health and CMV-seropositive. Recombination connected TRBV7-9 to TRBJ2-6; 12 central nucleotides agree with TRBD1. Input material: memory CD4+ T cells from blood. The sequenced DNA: TGTGCCAGCAGCTTAAGGGGACAGGGGGCAACTGGGGCCAACGTCCTGACTTTC. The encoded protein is CASSLRGQGATGANVLTF.